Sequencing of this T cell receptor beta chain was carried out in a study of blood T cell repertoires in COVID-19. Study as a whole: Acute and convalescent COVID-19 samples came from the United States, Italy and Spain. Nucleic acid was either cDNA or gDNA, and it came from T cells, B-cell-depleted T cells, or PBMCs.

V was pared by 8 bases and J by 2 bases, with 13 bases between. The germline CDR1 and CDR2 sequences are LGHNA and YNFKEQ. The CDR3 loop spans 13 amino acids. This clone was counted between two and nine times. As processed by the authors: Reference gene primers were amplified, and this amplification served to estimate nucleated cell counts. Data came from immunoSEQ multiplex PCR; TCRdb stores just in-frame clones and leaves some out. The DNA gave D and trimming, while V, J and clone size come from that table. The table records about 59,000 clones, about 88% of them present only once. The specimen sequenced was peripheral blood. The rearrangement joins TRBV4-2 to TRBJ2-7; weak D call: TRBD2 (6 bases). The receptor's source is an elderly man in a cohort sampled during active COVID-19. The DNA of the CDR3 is TGTGCCAGCCATGACGGGGGAGCCTACGAGCAGTACTTC. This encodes CASHDGGAYEQYF.